This is a list of T cell receptor beta chains from one sample in a study of blood T cell repertoires in COVID-19. TCRdb's table, derived via immunoSEQ multiplex PCR, lists solely in-frame clones and lacks some. Seen here are about 150,000 clones, roughly 78% observed once, and the top ten hold under 2%. Sequenced input: peripheral blood. These receptors originate from a man older than 75 with acute or convalescent COVID-19. Both conserved end residues are part of each CDR3. The D gene is left open where the match is weak. Only part of the rows carry a size: once, few, many, or a class if the clone is expanded.

clone size	D gene	V gene	J gene	CDR3 protein	CDR3 DNA
-	TRBD1	TRBV6-1	TRBJ2-1	CASSEGTGPHNEQFF	TGTGCCAGCAGTGAGGGGACAGGGCCCCACAATGAGCAGTTCTTC
-	TRBD1	TRBV7-9	TRBJ2-3	CASSIQGVSGDTQYF	TGTGCCAGCAGCATACAGGGGGTGTCCGGAGATACGCAGTATTTT
-	-	TRBV30	TRBJ1-3	CACQDRNSGNTIYF	TGTGCCTGCCAAGACAGAAACTCTGGAAACACCATATATTTT
-	TRBD1	TRBV5-6	TRBJ2-2	CASSLTGVRSGELFF	TGTGCCAGCAGCTTGACAGGGGTGCGCTCCGGGGAGCTGTTTTTT
-	-	TRBV6-5	TRBJ1-2	CASSYSRPGNGYTF	TGTGCCAGCAGTTACTCACGTCCGGGGAATGGCTACACCTTC
-	-	TRBV5-4	TRBJ1-4	CASSPTTARNEKLFF	TGTGCCAGCAGCCCTACGACAGCCCGGAATGAAAAACTGTTTTTT
-	TRBD1	TRBV25-1	TRBJ1-6	CASSESGQGNSPLHF	TGTGCCAGCAGTGAATCGGGACAGGGAAATTCACCCCTCCACTTT
-	-	TRBV2	TRBJ1-2	CASSLRYGYTF	TGTGCCAGCAGCCTTCGCTATGGCTACACCTTC
-	TRBD1	TRBV3-1/TRBV3-2	TRBJ1-5	CASSPTGQGDQPQHF	TGTGCCAGCAGTCCAACCGGACAGGGGGATCAGCCCCAGCATTTT
few	TRBD2	TRBV2	TRBJ2-7	CASSEAGGSIGEQYF	TGTGCCAGCAGTGAAGCGGGGGGGTCCATCGGCGAGCAGTACTTC
-	-	TRBV3-1/TRBV3-2	TRBJ2-1	CASSQDTGEYNEQFF	TGTGCCAGCAGCCAAGATACGGGAGAATACAATGAGCAGTTCTTC
few	TRBD2	TRBV29-1	TRBJ2-1	CSVSLAGGYYNEQFF	TGCAGCGTTTCCTTAGCGGGGGGGTACTACAATGAGCAGTTCTTC
-	TRBD2	TRBV9	TRBJ2-2	CASSVVPFLAGATGELFF	TGTGCCAGCAGCGTAGTACCGTTCCTAGCGGGGGCCACCGGGGAGCTGTTTTTT
once	-	TRBV15	TRBJ1-3	CATSRDGGAGNTIYF	TGTGCCACCAGCAGAGATGGCGGGGCTGGAAACACCATATATTTT
-	-	TRBV19	TRBJ2-1	CASSPQGLHNEQFF	TGTGCCAGTAGTCCCCAGGGGCTCCACAATGAGCAGTTCTTC
-	-	TRBV19	TRBJ1-1	CASSTEGFKAFF	TGTGCCAGTAGTACCGAGGGTTTTAAAGCTTTCTTT
-	TRBD1	TRBV6-6	TRBJ2-5	CASGGTGRKETQYF	TGTGCCAGCGGGGGGACAGGACGGAAAGAGACCCAGTACTTC
-	-	TRBV29-1	TRBJ2-7	CSVETPQGLSYEQYF	TGCAGCGTTGAGACCCCCCAAGGACTGTCCTACGAGCAGTACTTC